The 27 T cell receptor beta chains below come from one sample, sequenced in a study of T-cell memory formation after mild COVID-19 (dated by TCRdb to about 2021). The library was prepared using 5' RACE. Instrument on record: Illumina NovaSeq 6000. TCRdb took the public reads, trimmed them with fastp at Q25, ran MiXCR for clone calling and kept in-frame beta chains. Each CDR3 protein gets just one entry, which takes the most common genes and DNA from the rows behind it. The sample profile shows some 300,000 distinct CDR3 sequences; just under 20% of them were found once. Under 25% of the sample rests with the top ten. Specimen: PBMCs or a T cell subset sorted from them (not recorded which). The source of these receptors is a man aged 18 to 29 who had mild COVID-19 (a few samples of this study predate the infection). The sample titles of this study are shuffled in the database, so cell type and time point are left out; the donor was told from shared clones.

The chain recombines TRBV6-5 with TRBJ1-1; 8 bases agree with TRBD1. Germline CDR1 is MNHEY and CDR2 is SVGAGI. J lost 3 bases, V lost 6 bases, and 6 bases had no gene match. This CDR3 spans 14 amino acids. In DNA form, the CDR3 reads TGTGCCAGCAGAGGGCAGGGGGCGTACACTGAAGCTTTCTTT. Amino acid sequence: CASRGQGAYTEAFF.

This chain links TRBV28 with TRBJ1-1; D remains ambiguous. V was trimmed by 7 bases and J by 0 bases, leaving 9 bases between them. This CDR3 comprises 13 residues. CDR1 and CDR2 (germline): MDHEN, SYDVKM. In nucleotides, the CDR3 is TGTGCCAGCAATGGACGCATGAACACTGAAGCTTTCTTT. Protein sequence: CASNGRMNTEAFF.

The CDR3 DNA reads as TGTGCCAGTCCCTCATCGAGAGCGGGGGAAGATGAGCAGTTCTTC. This translates into CASPSSRAGEDEQFF. The chain has TRBV5-4 and TRBJ2-1; 8 bases match TRBD2. The CDR3 runs to 15 residues. Per germline, CDR1 SGHNT and CDR2 YYREEE (reference sequence). With 8 bases clipped from V and 8 bases from J, the junction kept 15 bases outside the gene matches.

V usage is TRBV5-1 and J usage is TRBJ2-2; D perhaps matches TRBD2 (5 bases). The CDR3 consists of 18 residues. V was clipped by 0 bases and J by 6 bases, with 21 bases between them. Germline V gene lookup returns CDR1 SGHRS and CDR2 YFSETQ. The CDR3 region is CASSLVSQAARAAGELFF. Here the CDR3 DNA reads TGCGCCAGCAGCTTGGTTTCCCAAGCGGCGAGGGCAGCCGGGGAGCTGTTTTTT. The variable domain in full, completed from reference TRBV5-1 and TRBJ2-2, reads KAGVTQTPRYLIKTRGQQVTLSCSPISGHRSVSWYQQTPGQGLQFLFEYFSETQRNKGNFPGRFSGRQFSNSRSEMNVSTLELGDSALYLCASSLVSQAARAAGELFFGEGSRLTVL.

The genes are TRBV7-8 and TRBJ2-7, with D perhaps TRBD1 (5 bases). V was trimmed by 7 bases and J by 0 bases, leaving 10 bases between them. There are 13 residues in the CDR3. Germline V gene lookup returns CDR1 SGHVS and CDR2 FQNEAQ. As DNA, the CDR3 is TGTGCCAGCACACAGGCGAACTCCTACGAGCAGTACGTC. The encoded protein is CASTQANSYEQYV.

The CDR3 region is CATSDPAGANEKLFF. The CDR3 DNA is TGTGCCACCAGTGACCCGGCAGGGGCTAATGAAAAACTGTTTTTT. The rearrangement joins TRBV24-1 to TRBJ1-4; a weak D match, TRBD1 (6 bases). Germline CDR1 is KGHDR and CDR2 is SFDVKD. This CDR3 is built from 15 residues. V dropped 4 bases and J dropped 3 bases, with 11 bases sitting between them.

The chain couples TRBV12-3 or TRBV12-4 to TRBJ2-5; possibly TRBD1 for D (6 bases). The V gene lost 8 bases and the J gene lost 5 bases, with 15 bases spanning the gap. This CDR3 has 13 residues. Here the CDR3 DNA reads TGTGCCAGCGGGTTACAGGGATCGGAGACCCAGTACTTC. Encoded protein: CASGLQGSETQYF.

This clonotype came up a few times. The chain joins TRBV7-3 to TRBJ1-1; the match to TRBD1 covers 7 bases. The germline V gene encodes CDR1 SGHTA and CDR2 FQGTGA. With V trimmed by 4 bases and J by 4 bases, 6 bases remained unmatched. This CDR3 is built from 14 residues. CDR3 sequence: CASSSTGPGTEAFF. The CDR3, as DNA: TGTGCCAGCAGCTCGACAGGGCCAGGCACTGAAGCTTTCTTT.

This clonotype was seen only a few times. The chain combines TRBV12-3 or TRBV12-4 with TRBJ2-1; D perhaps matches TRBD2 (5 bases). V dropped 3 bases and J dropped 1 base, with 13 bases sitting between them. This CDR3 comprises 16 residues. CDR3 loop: CASSFGGEGSYNEQFF. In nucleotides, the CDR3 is TGTGCCAGCAGTTTTGGTGGTGAGGGTTCCTACAATGAGCAGTTCTTC.

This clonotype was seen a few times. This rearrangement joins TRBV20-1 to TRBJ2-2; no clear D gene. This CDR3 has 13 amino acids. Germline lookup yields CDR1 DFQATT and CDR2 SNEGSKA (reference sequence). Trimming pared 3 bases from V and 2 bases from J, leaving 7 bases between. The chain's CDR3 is CSARALNTGELFF. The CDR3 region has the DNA TGCAGTGCTAGGGCTCTAAACACCGGGGAGCTGTTTTTT.

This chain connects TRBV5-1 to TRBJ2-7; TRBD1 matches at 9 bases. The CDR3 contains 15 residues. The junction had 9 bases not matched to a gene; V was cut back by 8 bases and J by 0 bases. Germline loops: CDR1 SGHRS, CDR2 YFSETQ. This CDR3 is CASRTGDTSSYEQYF. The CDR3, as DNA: TGCGCCAGTCGGACAGGGGACACCAGCTCCTACGAGCAGTACTTC.

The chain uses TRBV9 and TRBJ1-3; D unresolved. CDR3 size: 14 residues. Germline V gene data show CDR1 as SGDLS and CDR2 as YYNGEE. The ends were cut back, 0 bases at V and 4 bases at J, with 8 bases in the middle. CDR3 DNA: TGTGCCAGCAGCGTAGCAGAGAAAGGAAACACCATATATTTT. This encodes CASSVAEKGNTIYF.

The CDR3 nucleotides read TGTGCCAGCAGCTTAGAAACCTTTTCGGATACGCAGTATTTT. Its translation is CASSLETFSDTQYF. The V and J genes are TRBV7-2 and TRBJ2-3; no firm D call. Germline lookup yields CDR1 SGHTA and CDR2 FQGNSA. The CDR3 length is 14 residues. The ends were cut back, 1 base at V and 6 bases at J, with 11 bases in the middle.

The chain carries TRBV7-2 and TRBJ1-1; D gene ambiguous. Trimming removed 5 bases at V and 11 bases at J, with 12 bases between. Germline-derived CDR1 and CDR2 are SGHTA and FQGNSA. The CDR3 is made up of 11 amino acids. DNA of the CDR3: TGTGCCAGCAGCCCCCTCTTAGGGGCTTTCTTT. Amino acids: CASSPLLGAFF.

Here the CDR3 DNA reads TGTGCCAGCAGTTACGCGGGGGGGGGCAACATTCAGTACTTC. Its translation is CASSYAGGGNIQYF. The chain joins TRBV6-5 to TRBJ2-4, with 9 bases fitting TRBD2. J was trimmed by 7 bases and V by 2 bases; bases with no gene match: 3. This CDR3 has 14 amino acids. Germline assignment: CDR1 MNHEY and CDR2 SVGAGI.

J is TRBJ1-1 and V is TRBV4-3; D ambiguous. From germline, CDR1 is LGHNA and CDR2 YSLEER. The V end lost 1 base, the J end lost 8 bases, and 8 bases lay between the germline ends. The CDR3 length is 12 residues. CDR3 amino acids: CASSQGPREAFF. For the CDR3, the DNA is TGCGCCAGCAGCCAAGGGCCCCGGGAAGCTTTCTTT.

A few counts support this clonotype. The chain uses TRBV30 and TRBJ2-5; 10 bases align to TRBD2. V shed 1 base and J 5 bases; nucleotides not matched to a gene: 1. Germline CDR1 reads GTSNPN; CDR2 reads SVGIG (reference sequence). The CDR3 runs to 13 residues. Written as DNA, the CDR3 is TGTGCCTGGAGTGGAGCGGGGGGGGAGACCCAGTACTTC. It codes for CAWSGAGGETQYF.

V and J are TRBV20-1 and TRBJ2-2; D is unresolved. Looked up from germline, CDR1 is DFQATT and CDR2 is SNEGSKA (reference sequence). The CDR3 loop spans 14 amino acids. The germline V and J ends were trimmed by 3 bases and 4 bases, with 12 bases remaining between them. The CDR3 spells CSASGLAFTGELFF. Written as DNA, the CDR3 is TGCAGTGCTAGCGGGTTGGCGTTCACCGGGGAGCTGTTTTTT.

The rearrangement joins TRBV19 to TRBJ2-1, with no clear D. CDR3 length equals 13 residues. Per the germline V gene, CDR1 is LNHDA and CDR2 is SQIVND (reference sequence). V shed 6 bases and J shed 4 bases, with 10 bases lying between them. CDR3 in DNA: TGTGCCAGTAGGAGTAGCATGTACAATGAGCAGTTCTTC. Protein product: CASRSSMYNEQFF.

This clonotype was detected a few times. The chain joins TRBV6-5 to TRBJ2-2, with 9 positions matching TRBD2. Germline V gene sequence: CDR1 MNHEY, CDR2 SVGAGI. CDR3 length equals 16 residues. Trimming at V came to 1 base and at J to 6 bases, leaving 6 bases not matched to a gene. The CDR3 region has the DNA TGTGCCAGCAGTTACTTTGCGGGGGGGCCGCCCGGGGAGCTGTTTTTT. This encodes CASSYFAGGPPGELFF.

CDR3 sequence reads: CASSLAGDGYYGYTF. CDR3 nucleotide sequence: TGCGCCAGCAGCCTCGCCGGGGACGGATACTATGGCTACACCTTC. The V gene is TRBV5-1, the J gene TRBJ1-2; the D gene is possibly TRBD1 (5 bases). Trimming cost V 4 bases and J 3 bases, with 16 bases left between them. The CDR3 contains 15 residues. CDR1 is SGHRS and CDR2 is YFSETQ in the germline V gene. The complete variable domain, with remaining parts taken from reference TRBV5-1 and TRBJ1-2, reads KAGVTQTPRYLIKTRGQQVTLSCSPISGHRSVSWYQQTPGQGLQFLFEYFSETQRNKGNFPGRFSGRQFSNSRSEMNVSTLELGDSALYLCASSLAGDGYYGYTFGSGTRLTVV.

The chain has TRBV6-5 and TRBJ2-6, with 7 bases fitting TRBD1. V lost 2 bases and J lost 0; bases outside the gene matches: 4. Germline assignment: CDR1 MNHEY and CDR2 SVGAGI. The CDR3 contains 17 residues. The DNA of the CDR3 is TGTGCCAGCAGTTACAACAGGGGCACCTCTGGGGCCAACGTCCTGACTTTC. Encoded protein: CASSYNRGTSGANVLTF.

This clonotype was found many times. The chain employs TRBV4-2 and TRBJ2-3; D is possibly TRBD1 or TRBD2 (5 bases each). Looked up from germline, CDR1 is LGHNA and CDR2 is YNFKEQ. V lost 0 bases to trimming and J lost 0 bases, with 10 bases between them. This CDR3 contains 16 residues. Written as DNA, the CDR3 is TGTGCCAGCAGCCAAGAGGGACGGTCTAGCACAGATACGCAGTATTTT. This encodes CASSQEGRSSTDTQYF.

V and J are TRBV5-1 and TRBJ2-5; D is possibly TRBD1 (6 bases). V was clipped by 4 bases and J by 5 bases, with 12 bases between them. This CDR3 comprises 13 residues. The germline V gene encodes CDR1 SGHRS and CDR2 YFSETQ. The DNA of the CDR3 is TGCGCCAGCAGCGCCAACAGGGTTGAGACCCAGTACTTC. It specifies CASSANRVETQYF.

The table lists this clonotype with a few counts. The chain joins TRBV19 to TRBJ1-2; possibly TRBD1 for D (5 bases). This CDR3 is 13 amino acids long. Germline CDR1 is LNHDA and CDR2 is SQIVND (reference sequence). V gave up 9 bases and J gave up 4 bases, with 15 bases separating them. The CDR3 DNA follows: TGTGCCAGCCAACCGGGGACGGCCTATGGCTACACCTTC. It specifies CASQPGTAYGYTF.

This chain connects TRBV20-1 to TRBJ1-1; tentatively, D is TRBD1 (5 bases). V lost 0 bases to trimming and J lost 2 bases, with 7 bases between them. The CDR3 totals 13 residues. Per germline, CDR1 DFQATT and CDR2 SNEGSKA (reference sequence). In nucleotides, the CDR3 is TGCAGTGCTAGAGAGCAGGGCAACACTGAAGCTTTCTTT. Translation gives CSAREQGNTEAFF.

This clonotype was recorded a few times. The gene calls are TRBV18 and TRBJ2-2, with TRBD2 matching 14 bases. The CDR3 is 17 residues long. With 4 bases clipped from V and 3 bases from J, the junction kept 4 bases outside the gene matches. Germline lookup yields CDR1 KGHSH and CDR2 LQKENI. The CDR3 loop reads CASSRGLAGGHTGELFF. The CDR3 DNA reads TGTGCCAGCTCACGAGGACTAGCGGGGGGCCACACCGGGGAGCTGTTTTTT.